This entry lists 18 T cell receptor beta chains sequenced from one sample in a study of control samples from healthy donors and cancer patients (dated by TCRdb to between 2020 and 2021). Library preparation used the immunoSEQ multiplex PCR assay. In TCRdb, the immuneACCESS table is reduced to in-frame sequences with V and J assigned. These tables do not hold every clone; where another copy was compared, an unresolved V gene accounts for under half, and the others remain unexplained. This sample comprises around 130,000 clones, about 91% of them detected only once. The top ten clones comprise roughly 8.7% of the sample. Input material: blood. The receptor source for this set is a man aged 18-30 years in good health.

J is TRBJ2-5 and V is TRBV3-1 (or the pseudogene TRBV3-2), with a tentative D call TRBD1 (6 bases). Trimming took 6 bases from V and 4 from J, leaving 12 bases between them. The CDR3 loop spans 13 amino acids. CDR1 and CDR2 (germline): LGHDT, YNNKEL (reference sequence). The CDR3 region is CASRGSGVETQYF. CDR3 sequence (DNA): TGTGCCAGCAGGGGCTCAGGGGTAGAGACCCAGTACTTC.

The rearrangement joins TRBV4-2 to TRBJ1-1, with TRBD1 identical over 9 bases. The length of the CDR3 is 15 residues. Per the germline V gene, CDR1 is LGHNA and CDR2 is YNFKEQ. The V and J ends lost 4 bases and 5 bases, in that order; junction bases with no gene match: 8. The CDR3 sequence is CASSRADRGGTEAFF. The CDR3 DNA reads TGTGCCAGCAGCCGAGCGGACAGGGGAGGGACTGAAGCTTTCTTT.

The rearrangement links TRBV9 to TRBJ1-6, with 7 bases matching TRBD1. The V and J ends lost 4 bases and 6 bases, in that order; junction bases with no gene match: 7. The CDR3 is 15 residues long. The germline V gene has CDR1 SGDLS and CDR2 YYNGEE. In DNA form, the CDR3 reads TGTGCCAGCAGCCCAGGGGGGAGAGGTAATTCACCCCTCCACTTT. It is translated as CASSPGGRGNSPLHF.

V gene TRBV18 combines with J gene TRBJ1-6, with 8 bases lining up with TRBD1. Germline CDR1 is KGHSH and CDR2 is LQKENI. V dropped 5 bases and J dropped 7; count of bases not matched to a gene: 4. The CDR3 sequence is 14 residues long. The CDR3 DNA reads TGTGCCAGCTCAGCCGACAGGGGCAATTCACCCCTCCACTTT. This sequence encodes CASSADRGNSPLHF.

The chain is built from TRBV11-2 and TRBJ1-1; 7 bases line up with TRBD1. CDR1 is SGHAT and CDR2 is FQNNGV in the germline V gene. V shed 4 bases, J shed 4 bases, and the junction held 9 bases outside the gene matches. The CDR3 sequence is 15 residues long. The CDR3 region has the DNA TGTGCCAGCAGCTCCGAACAGGGGAGTGGCACTGAAGCTTTCTTT. As protein: CASSSEQGSGTEAFF.

V and J are TRBV30 and TRBJ2-1; tentatively, D is TRBD1 (6 bases). V was shortened by 5 bases and J by 7 bases, with 18 bases between the two germline ends. The CDR3 has 14 amino acids. Germline CDR1 GTSNPN, CDR2 SVGIG (reference sequence). For the CDR3, the DNA is TGTGCCTGGGGGCCAGGGACACAACCTAATGAGCAGTTCTTC. Translated: CAWGPGTQPNEQFF.

The gene calls are TRBV19 and TRBJ2-7; 9 bases align to TRBD1. The V and J ends lost 3 bases and 1 base, in that order; junction bases with no gene match: 1. Germline lookup yields CDR1 LNHDA and CDR2 SQIVND (reference sequence). The CDR3 runs 14 residues. Here the CDR3 reads CASSMGQGSYEQYF. The CDR3 nucleotides read TGTGCCAGTAGTATGGGACAGGGTTCCTACGAGCAGTACTTC.

The rearrangement links TRBV6-2 or TRBV6-3 to TRBJ2-6, with no clear D. Trimming took 5 bases from V and 0 from J, leaving 11 bases between them. In germline, CDR1 is MNHEY, CDR2 SVGEGT. CDR3 length: 16 residues. This chain's CDR3 is CASSTEDGSGANVLTF. CDR3 bases: TGTGCCAGCAGTACCGAGGACGGCTCTGGGGCCAACGTCCTGACTTTC.

The chain couples TRBV5-6 to TRBJ1-1; D call uncertain. Trimming took off 1 base at V and 1 base at J, with 2 bases between the two ends. This CDR3 is 12 amino acids long. CDR1 is SGHDT, CDR2 YYEEEE, per germline. CDR3 protein: CASSLSNTEAFF. In DNA, the CDR3 is TGTGCCAGCAGCTTGTCGAACACTGAAGCTTTCTTT.

The V gene is TRBV7-9, the J gene TRBJ2-3; 7 nucleotides match TRBD2. Germline loops: CDR1 SEHNR, CDR2 FQNEAQ (reference sequence). This CDR3 spans 12 amino acids. V trimming: 8 bases; J trimming: 5 bases; junction bases outside the gene matches: 4. CDR3 sequence: CASRTGGDTQYF. DNA for the CDR3: TGTGCCAGCCGAACGGGGGGAGATACGCAGTATTTT.

The chain uses TRBV27 and TRBJ1-6; tentative D call: TRBD1 (5 bases). The CDR3 covers 19 residues. V lost 0 bases and J 0 bases, leaving 15 bases between the germline ends. CDR1 is MNHEY and CDR2 is SMNVEV in the germline V gene (reference sequence). CDR3 in amino acids: CASSLSPTVYSSYNSPLHF. The CDR3 DNA is TGTGCCAGCAGTTTATCCCCGACAGTTTACAGCTCCTATAATTCACCCCTCCACTTT.

The chain links TRBV7-8 to TRBJ2-7; 8 bases align to TRBD1. V lost 3 bases to trimming and J lost 3 bases; unmatched junction nucleotides: 4. CDR1 and CDR2 (germline): SGHVS, FQNEAQ. This CDR3 is built from 14 residues. The CDR3 nucleotides read TGTGCCAGCAGCTTGAGGACAGGGCGCTACGAGCAGTACTTC. Encoded protein: CASSLRTGRYEQYF.

The gene calls are TRBV18 and TRBJ2-7; D call uncertain. CDR1 is KGHSH and CDR2 is LQKENI in the germline V gene. The CDR3 consists of 12 residues. Trimming removed 4 bases at V and 0 bases at J, with 4 bases between. CDR3 loop: CASSRGSYEQYF. The CDR3, as DNA: TGTGCCAGCTCACGGGGCTCCTACGAGCAGTACTTC.

V is TRBV18 and J is TRBJ1-2; 9 bases align to TRBD1. V lost 5 bases and J lost 6; bases outside the gene matches: 10. This CDR3 comprises 15 residues. CDR1 is KGHSH, CDR2 LQKENI, per germline. CDR3 DNA sequence: TGTGCCAGCTCAGCCAACAGGGGGCGGGAAAATGGCTACACCTTC. Translating gives CASSANRGRENGYTF.

The chain uses TRBV9 and TRBJ1-3; 7 bases map to TRBD1. The CDR3 sequence is 16 residues long. The V gene end was trimmed by 3 bases and the J gene end by 2 bases; junction bases not matched to a gene: 8. Germline V CDR1 and CDR2: SGDLS, YYNGEE. This CDR3 is CASSGARGSPGNTIYF. The CDR3 nucleotides read TGTGCCAGCAGCGGCGCCAGGGGGAGCCCTGGAAACACCATATATTTT.

This chain joins TRBV9 and TRBJ1-2, with 8 bases identical to TRBD1. The CDR3 totals 16 residues. The junction had 14 bases not matched to a gene; V was cut back by 3 bases and J by 7 bases. CDR1 and CDR2 (germline): SGDLS, YYNGEE. The CDR3 region has the DNA TGTGCCAGCAGCGGGGGGGACAGGTTCTTGAGAAGTGGCTACACCTTC. Translating it yields CASSGGDRFLRSGYTF.

This chain joins TRBV20-1 and TRBJ1-4; D may be TRBD1 (5 bases). This CDR3 has 11 residues. The V and J ends lost 7 bases and 8 bases respectively, with 11 bases between them. Germline V gives CDR1 DFQATT, CDR2 SNEGSKA (reference sequence). The CDR3 nucleotides are TGCAGTGGGCAGGGTGGGGAAAAACTGTTTTTT. As protein: CSGQGGEKLFF.

The rearrangement links TRBV27 to TRBJ2-2; the match to TRBD2 covers 8 bases. This CDR3 is 15 amino acids long. Germline loops: CDR1 MNHEY, CDR2 SMNVEV (reference sequence). J lost 1 base, V lost 2 bases, and 0 bases had no gene match. CDR3 region: CASSLLAGNTGELFF. DNA of the CDR3: TGTGCCAGCAGTTTACTAGCGGGGAACACCGGGGAGCTGTTTTTT.